This record looks at one T cell receptor (beta chain) sequence and its context. Antigen: not known. V was cut by 0 bases and J by 8 bases, with 21 bases left in between. The CDR3 covers 17 residues. Germline-derived CDR1 and CDR2 are LGHNA and YSLEER. The sample comes from a study of cytomegalovirus exposure and HLA in healthy donors. Study-level results: HLA alleles were associated with 15,000 to 20,000 TCR beta sequences in a later analysis at 0.05 false discovery rate. Follow-up analysis later connected one missense variant in DCLRE1C with trimming of TCR beta V- and J-genes. Altogether, some 170 TCR beta chains were recorded as cytomegalovirus-associated. Within the data, a cluster of highly shared sequence variants was likely a sequencing artifact.

Both 60 Vbeta primers and 13 Jbeta primers went into the PCR. Measured with immunoSEQ multiplex PCR; TCRdb has only the in-frame clones, and not every one. The sample lists under 150,000 clones, approximately 78% seen once, with 2.5% to 3.5% in the top ten. The TCR was taken from a man aged 35 to 55 in good health and CMV-seropositive. The rearrangement uses TRBV4-3 and TRBJ2-3, with D possibly being TRBD2 (6 bases). Source material: PBMCs. This CDR3 reads CASSQDWGGATVVTQYF. CDR3 DNA sequence: TGCGCCAGCAGCCAAGATTGGGGCGGGGCAACTGTAGTTACGCAGTATTTT.